This TCR beta chain is drawn from a study of Ad26.COV2.S vaccination and SARS-CoV-2 variants. The treatment here: 19 received Ad26.COV2.S at low or high dose, single or two shots; several received placebo; per-sample allocation not given. On day 63 after the first injection, vaccine and placebo recipients gave samples. In germline, CDR1 is MGHDK, CDR2 SYGVNS. V lost 3 bases and J lost 7; bases outside the gene matches: 2. This CDR3 is 14 amino acids long. Libraries were prepared by immunoSEQ multiplex PCR; TCRdb keeps only in-frame clonotypes and omits some of them. The sample consists of roughly 500,000 clones, about 88% of them appearing once.

Sequencing used peripheral blood, obtained in a trial of Ad26.COV2.S vaccine versus placebo. The sequence was obtained from a person aged 18-60 years who received the Ad26.COV2.S COVID-19 vaccine or a placebo. The chain combines TRBV25-1 with TRBJ1-4; 10 bases match TRBD1. The CDR3 spells CASSEGQGLEKLFF. The CDR3 DNA is TGTGCCAGCAGTGAGGGACAGGGGCTTGAAAAACTGTTTTTT.